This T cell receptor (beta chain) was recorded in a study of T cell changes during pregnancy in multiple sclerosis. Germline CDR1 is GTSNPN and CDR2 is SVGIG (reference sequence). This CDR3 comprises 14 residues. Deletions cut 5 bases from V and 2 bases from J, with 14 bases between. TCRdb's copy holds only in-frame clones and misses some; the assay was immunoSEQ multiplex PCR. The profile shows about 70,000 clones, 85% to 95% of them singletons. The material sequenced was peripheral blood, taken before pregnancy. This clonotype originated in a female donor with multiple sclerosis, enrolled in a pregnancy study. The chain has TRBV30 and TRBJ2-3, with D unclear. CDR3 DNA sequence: TGTGCCTGGGGCCGTGGCGGAAACACAGATACGCAGTATTTT. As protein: CAWGRGGNTDTQYF.